This T cell receptor beta chain was recovered during a study of cytomegalovirus exposure and HLA in healthy donors (dated 2017 in TCRdb). In the study overall: An earlier analysis of fewer than 750 of the donors reported 276 Gb of sequence data and 95 million to 130 million unique TCR beta sequences obtained from some 170 million T cells. Roughly 300 gigabases of sequencing data and roughly 80 million unique TCR sequences made up an early release that covered 640 HLA-typed donors. Of the roughly 410 genotyped donors, less than 90% were placed in the genetic ancestry cluster associated with self-reported Caucasian donors. The study was designed to test whether signatures of past pathogen exposure could be identified by cataloging public T cell receptors. The study used immunosequencing to profile the T cell repertoires of approximately 690 subjects and linked those repertoires to cytomegalovirus serostatus. Besides the first cohort of around 700 subjects, a separate validation cohort made up of 120 different subjects was used. The study combined high-throughput TCR immunosequencing, statistical association of individual TCRs with disease status, and machine learning to predict cytomegalovirus infection status. A later analysis re-analyzed previously published TCR beta repertoires from roughly 690 donors and added high-resolution HLA genotyping to study TCR occurrence patterns. Rather than drawing on any new phenotypic data, the later analysis identified candidate immune exposures from TCR beta sequences and the way those sequences occurred across donors. To decide whether each TCR beta V gene segment behaved as functional or pseudogenic, an earlier analysis of approximately 620 of the donors relied on high-throughput TCR beta sequencing. Alongside the repertoire data, information on donor age, sex, ethnicity and CMV serostatus was compiled. In a later genetic analysis, genome-wide SNP genotypes for about three fifths of the roughly 670 donors were used, and that subset was treated as a discovery cohort. All discovery cohort repertoires had been generated on a single sequencing platform. Class I and class II HLA loci were covered by the typing at four-digit resolution. Typing coverage differed by locus: A, B, C, DRB1 and DQB1 were typed in about 629-630 donors, DQA1 in about 560, DPA1 in some 610, and DPB1 in approximately 450. Several DR-DQ haplotypes were treated as single units for association and clustering because of strong linkage in the cohort. On average, around 240,000 unique TCR beta nucleotide sequences were sequenced per donor among 350 to 400 genotyped donors of the cohort, with about 17% of those sequences being non-productive.

The paper's findings and limits, for the study overall: The study gave a list of roughly 150 TCR beta chains associated with cytomegalovirus. Compared with equally common non-associated chains, HLA-associated TCR beta chains in a later analysis were more clonally expanded and had lower generation probabilities. A cluster of highly shared sequence variants was judged likely to be a technical artifact of the sequencing pipeline. Because the 87-base-pair reads could not distinguish some IMGT-functional V segments, including TRBV6-2 and TRBV6-3, those segments were excluded. In vitro tests confirmed that a few of the cytomegalovirus-associated TCR beta chains recognize cytomegalovirus antigens. Because HLA typing was unavailable for some donors at each locus, only the typed subset was used in association tests. A later analysis associated around 16,000 TCR beta sequences with specific HLA alleles at a false discovery rate of 0.05. It was suggested by the authors that the approach could potentially be generalized to other disease states and immunological phenotypes. Most TCR sequences were observed very rarely across donors, whereas some public TCRs were present in many individuals. When HLA alleles, especially DR and DQ, strongly co-occurred, attributing TCR associations to individual alleles was difficult. In this cohort, only TCR beta chains were sequenced, and detectable features were limited by the absence of alpha or paired-chain data. The earlier analysis of 587 of the donors excluded seventeen rarely observed V segments, including chromosome 9 orphons, because counts were too low. The only immune exposure information available for the cohort was CMV serostatus. A further reported finding was that TCR beta sequences accurately predicted the HLA-A and HLA-B alleles for most subjects in the first cohort. In a later analysis, TCR association rates were found to vary across HLA loci, with the most associated TCRs seen for DRB1 alleles and the fewest for HLA-C alleles. Roughly uniform sequencing depth across donors was assumed in presence/absence analyses, although this assumption may not hold. In a later analysis, most CMV-associated TCR beta chains were found to appear HLA-restricted, with HLA associations seemingly driven largely by CMV exposure. The classifier was reported to diagnose cytomegalovirus status with high specificity and sensitivity in both the original cohort and the validation cohort. Compared with the approximately 700-donor mean, donors in an Asian-associated ancestry cluster had fewer N-insertions in productive TCRs, according to a later genetic analysis. A later genetic analysis associated a missense DCLRE1C variant with V-gene and J-gene trimming of TCR beta chains, and an independent cohort replicated the association. According to a later analysis, parvovirus B19, influenza, CMV and Epstein-Barr virus appeared linked to several top co-occurrence clusters. An earlier analysis of approximately 600 of the donors showed that most TCR beta V segments appeared in productive rearrangements either about 87% or about 30% of the time, which broadly matched IMGT annotations. Linkage disequilibrium might explain the correlated functional status among segregating V segments, but an unknown experimental factor could not be ruled out.

As for this clone: It lacks a known antigen. Per-base quality was not reported, and no clone a single base away is much larger than it.

Library preparation used the immunoSEQ multiplex PCR assay. A mixture of 60 forward primers for TCR Vbeta segments and 13 reverse primers for TCR Jbeta segments was used in the multiplex PCR. A multiplex PCR assay on genomic DNA amplified the CDR3 region of rearranged TCR beta genes. Amplified TCR beta libraries were sequenced as 87-base-pair reads on the Illumina HiSeq System. The authors' pipeline ran thus. Across the 500 to 750 repertoires, a later analysis counted about 81 million unique TCR beta chains, around 10 million of which were shared by at least two donors. Raw reads were error-corrected and collapsed into unique sequences by a nearest-neighbor algorithm in which closely related sequences were merged to remove PCR and sequencing errors. V, D and J gene segments were assigned by aligning CDR3 sequences to IMGT reference sequences. Each retained sequence needed at least a six-nucleotide match to both a V gene segment and a J gene segment. Rearrangements were classified as productive when the CDR3 lacked stop codons and remained in frame with V and J, and all other rearrangements were classified as non-productive. CDR3 was defined according to IMGT convention as the region running from the second conserved V-encoded cysteine to the conserved J-encoded phenylalanine. The earlier analysis of 587 of the donors excluded sequences that lacked an unambiguous match to a single V gene segment. An earlier analysis of about 600 of the donors called V segments functional above 56.7% productive rearrangements and segregating when the between-donor standard deviation exceeded 5%. A statistical classification framework was built for diagnosing cytomegalovirus status from the catalog of TCR beta chain sequences. V and J gene assignment, in a later analysis, came from comparing TCR nucleotide sequences with IMGT/GENE-DB human TR gene sequences. The TCRdist pipeline was used in a later analysis to assign CDR3 sequences and most-parsimonious VDJ recombination scenarios. In a later analysis, each TCR beta chain was defined by its CDR3 amino acid sequence together with its V-gene family, and reads lacking a unique V-gene family were excluded. In a later analysis, around 600 highly shared, low-generation-probability nucleotide sequences were removed to address suspected cross-contamination and a sequencing artifact. In a later analysis, a clonal expansion index was calculated for each public chain from normalized within-repertoire ranks of inferred template counts. A later analysis computed generation probabilities with a VDJ recombination model fitted to out-of-frame rearrangements, and checked the results against IGoR. A later analysis scored TCR-TCR, TCR-HLA and TCR-CMV co-occurrence with hypergeometric tests, applying a repertoire-size bias correction to TCR pairs. A later analysis estimated false discovery rates by permuting HLA or CMV assignments 20 times. A later analysis grouped co-occurring TCRs with DBSCAN, adding TCRdist sequence similarity when clustering within HLA-allele-positive subsets. Repertoires with fewer than 30,000 or more than 120,000 public chains, plus five repertoires with anomalous nucleotide sharing, were excluded from co-occurrence clustering. TCRdb mirrors the immuneACCESS table, restricted to in-frame sequences. Some clones are absent from its copies; in checked studies, under half trace to an unresolved V gene, and the reason for the others is unknown. The V and J calls and clone size are taken from that table; D and trimming were inferred from the DNA. The sample table lists about 140,000 clones, roughly 80% of them with a count of one. Clones ranked in the top ten supply 2.2% of the sample.

The cohort comprised fewer than 750 healthy bone marrow donors. At the time of sampling, all cohort members were nominally healthy, though unrecorded immune exposures were likely present. The donor tested CMV seronegative and was one of the 352 seronegative cohort members. Each donor provided a peripheral blood sample, and peripheral blood mononuclear cells were used for TCR beta sequencing. The Qiagen DNeasy Blood Extraction Kit was used to extract genomic DNA from the blood cell samples. Reading the germline V gene (reference sequence) gives CDR1 MNHNY and CDR2 SVGAGI. Between the V and J ends, shortened by 6 bases and 7 bases respectively, the junction contains 10 bases. The CDR3 has 12 amino acids, counting the end cysteine and phenylalanine. The DNA shown is the 36-base CDR3, in frame from base 1.

The rearranged chain carries TRBV6-6 and TRBJ2-1, with no reliable assignment of the D segment. The source material was PBMCs. This TCR came from a young man in good health and CMV-seronegative. The bases read TGTGCCAGCAGCCCTGTTGCGAATGAGCAGTTCTTC. Its translation reads: CASSPVANEQFF.